This T cell receptor beta chain was captured by sequencing in a study of response to subunit inactivated influenza vaccine. Via MiXCR, TCRdb re-called the RT-PCR reads, giving one row per CDR3 protein. The table includes 500,000 to 550,000 distinct CDR3 sequences, approximately 7.7% detected once. V was cut by 5 bases and J by 4 bases, with 11 bases left in between. CDR3 length: 13 residues. A few counts support this clonotype. The sequence derives from a man in his fifties or sixties who received an inactivated influenza vaccine. The sequencing used PBMCs from blood, collected approximately 25 months after vaccination. The chain couples TRBV12-3 or TRBV12-4 to TRBJ1-2, with D perhaps TRBD1 (5 bases). CDR3 in amino acids: CASSQGRIYGYTF. CDR3 coding DNA: TGTGCCAGCAGTCAGGGACGGATCTATGGCTACACCTTC.